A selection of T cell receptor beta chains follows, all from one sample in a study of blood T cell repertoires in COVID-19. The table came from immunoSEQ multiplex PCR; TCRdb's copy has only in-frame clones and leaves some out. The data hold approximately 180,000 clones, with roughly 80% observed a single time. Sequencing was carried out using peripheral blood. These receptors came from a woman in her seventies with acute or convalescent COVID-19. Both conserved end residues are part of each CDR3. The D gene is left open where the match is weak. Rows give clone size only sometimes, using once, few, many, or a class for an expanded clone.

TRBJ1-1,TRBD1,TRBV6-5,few,TGTGCCAGCAGTTACGGACAGGGGAACACTGAAGCTTTCTTT,CASSYGQGNTEAFF
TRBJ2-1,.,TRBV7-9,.,TGTGCCAGCAGCTTAGTAGGCGGGGAAGCCTACAATGAGCAGTTCTTC,CASSLVGGEAYNEQFF
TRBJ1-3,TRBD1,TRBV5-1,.,TGCGCCAGCAGCCCGGGTCCCGGGACAGGTCGTGGAAACACCATATATTTT,CASSPGPGTGRGNTIYF
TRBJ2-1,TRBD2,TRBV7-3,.,TGTGCCAGCAGCGAAGTCGGGGGGAGCTCCTACAATGAGCAGTTCTTC,CASSEVGGSSYNEQFF
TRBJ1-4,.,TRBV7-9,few,TGTGCCAGCAGCCCTGGGGGGACTAATGAAAAACTGTTTTTT,CASSPGGTNEKLFF
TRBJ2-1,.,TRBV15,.,TGTGCCACCAGCAGTGTGCTAGCAAACAATGAGCAGTTCTTC,CATSSVLANNEQFF
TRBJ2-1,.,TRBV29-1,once,TGCAGCGTGCAAAGGGAGAGCCTCAATAATGAGCAGTTCTTC,CSVQRESLNNEQFF
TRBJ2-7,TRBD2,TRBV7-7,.,TGTGCCAGCAGCCCGACGGCGGGAGGGCCTTACGAGCAGTACTTC,CASSPTAGGPYEQYF
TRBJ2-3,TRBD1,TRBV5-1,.,TGCGCCAGCAGCTCGGACAGGGGATCAGATACGCAGTATTTT,CASSSDRGSDTQYF
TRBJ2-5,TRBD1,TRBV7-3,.,TGTGCCAGCAGCATTCAGGGGGCCGTCGGAGAGACCCAGTACTTC,CASSIQGAVGETQYF
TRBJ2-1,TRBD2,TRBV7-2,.,TGTGCCAGCAGCGCATCTAGCGGGAGAAAAGATGAGCAGTTCTTC,CASSASSGRKDEQFF
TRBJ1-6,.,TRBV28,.,TGTGCCAGCAGTTTTGAGGCCTCTCTGAGAGGTTCACCCCTCCACTTT,CASSFEASLRGSPLHF
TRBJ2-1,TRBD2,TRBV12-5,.,TGTGCTAGTGGTTTGGAAATAGCGGGGTCCTACAATGAGCAGTTCTTC,CASGLEIAGSYNEQFF
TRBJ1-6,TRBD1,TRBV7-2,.,TGTGCCAGCAGCTTAGTTCCCCAGGACAGGGGAACGAGGAATTCACCCCTCCACTTT,CASSLVPQDRGTRNSPLHF
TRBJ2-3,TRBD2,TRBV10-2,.,TGCGCCAGGTTAGCGGGGGCTACAGATACGCAGTATTTT,CARLAGATDTQYF
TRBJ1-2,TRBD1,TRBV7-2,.,TGTGCCACTCCTCGGGACAGGGGTATGCCTCCTGATGGCTACACCTTC,CATPRDRGMPPDGYTF
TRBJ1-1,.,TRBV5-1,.,TGCGCCAGCAGCTTGACAGGGTATGGCACTGAAGCTTTCTTT,CASSLTGYGTEAFF
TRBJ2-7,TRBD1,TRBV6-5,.,TGTGCCAGCATCGGACAGGAAGAGCAGTACTTC,CASIGQEEQYF
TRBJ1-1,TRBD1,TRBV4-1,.,TGCGCCAGCAGCCGAACCGGGACAGGCGCCACTGAAGCTTTCTTT,CASSRTGTGATEAFF
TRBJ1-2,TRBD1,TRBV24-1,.,TGTGCCACCAGTGATTACTCTCCTTCGACAGGGGGTTATGGCTACACCTTC,CATSDYSPSTGGYGYTF
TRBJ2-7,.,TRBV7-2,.,TGTGCCAGCAGGGGGAGGTCCTACGAGCAGTACTTC,CASRGRSYEQYF
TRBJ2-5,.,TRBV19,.,TGTGCCAGTAGTCCTCGAGGGGGGGCGTGGGAGACCCAGTACTTC,CASSPRGGAWETQYF
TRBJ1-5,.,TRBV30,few,TGTGCCTGGAGTGTTCCGGGAATCACAATCCAGCCCCAGCATTTT,CAWSVPGITIQPQHF
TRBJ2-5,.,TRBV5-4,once,TGTGCCAGCAGCTTGGGGCTGAGTCGAGGAGAGACCCAGTACTTC,CASSLGLSRGETQYF
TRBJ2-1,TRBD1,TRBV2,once,TGTGCCAGAAACGACAGGGAGTCCTACAATGAGCAGTTCTTC,CARNDRESYNEQFF
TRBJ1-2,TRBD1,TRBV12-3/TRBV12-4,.,TGTGCCAGCAGTGACAGGGGGATTGGTGGCTACACCTTC,CASSDRGIGGYTF
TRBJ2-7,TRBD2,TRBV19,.,TGTGCCAGTAGTATACGGCCGGGGGGTCCGTACGAGCAGTACTTC,CASSIRPGGPYEQYF
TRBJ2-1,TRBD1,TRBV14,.,TGTGCCAGCAGCCGACCGACAGGGGGTTACAATGAGCAGTTCTTC,CASSRPTGGYNEQFF
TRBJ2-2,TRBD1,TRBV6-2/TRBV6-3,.,TGTGCCAGCAGCCCTAGACAGGGGGGGAACACCGGGGAGCTGTTTTTT,CASSPRQGGNTGELFF
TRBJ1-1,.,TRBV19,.,TGTGCCAGTAGTATGTCAGGGGACACTGAAGCTTTCTTT,CASSMSGDTEAFF
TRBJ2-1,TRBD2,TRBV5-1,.,TGCGCCAGCAGCTTGAGTCAACTAGCGGGACGCAATGAGCAGTTCTTC,CASSLSQLAGRNEQFF
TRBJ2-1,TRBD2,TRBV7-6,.,TGTGCCAGCAGCCGTACTAGCGGGGGTCCGAGCTCCTACAATGAGCAGTTCTTC,CASSRTSGGPSSYNEQFF
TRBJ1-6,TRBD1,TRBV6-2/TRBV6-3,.,TGTGCCAGCAGTTACTCACCCGGGACAGGGCGGTCACCCCTCCACTTT,CASSYSPGTGRSPLHF
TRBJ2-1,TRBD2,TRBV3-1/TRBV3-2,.,TGTGCCAGCAGCCAGGGACTAGCCAATGAGCAGTTCTTC,CASSQGLANEQFF
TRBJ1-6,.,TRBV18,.,TGTGCCAGCTCACCACAAGCACCCGTTCGAGATTCACCCCTCCACTTT,CASSPQAPVRDSPLHF
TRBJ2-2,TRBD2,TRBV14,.,TGTGCCAGCAGCCCGCTTTCGGGACTAGCGAACACTGGGGAGCTGTTTTTT,CASSPLSGLANTGELFF
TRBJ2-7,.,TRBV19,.,TGTGCCAGTAGTATAGCCTGGACAGTTTACTCCTACGAGCAGTACTTC,CASSIAWTVYSYEQYF
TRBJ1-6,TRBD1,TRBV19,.,TGTGCCAGTAAATCCTTAACAGGGGGGGGGTCCTCACCCCTCCACTTT,CASKSLTGGGSSPLHF
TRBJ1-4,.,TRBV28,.,TGTGCCAGCAGTTTAAACCGGGTACCTAATGAAAAACTGTTTTTT,CASSLNRVPNEKLFF
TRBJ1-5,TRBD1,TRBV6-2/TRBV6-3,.,TGTGCCAGCAGTTACGGGACAGGCCGGCCCCAGCATTTT,CASSYGTGRPQHF
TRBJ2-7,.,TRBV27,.,TGTGCCAGCAGACTACGATGGACAGAATTCTCCTACGAGCAGTACTTC,CASRLRWTEFSYEQYF
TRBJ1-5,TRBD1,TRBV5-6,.,TGTGCCAGCAGCTTAGGACAGGGGTCCCAGCCCCAGCATTTT,CASSLGQGSQPQHF